This is a list of T cell receptor beta chains from one sample in a study of beta chain features in type 1 diabetes. Sequencing was performed with immunoSEQ multiplex PCR; in TCRdb, only in-frame clones are kept and a portion is missing. The repertoire holds approximately 280,000 clones, with over 14% as singletons. The sequencing sample was made of naive CD4+ T cells from blood. Receptors were obtained from a man in his late teens or twenties with type 1 diabetes. CDR3s include the opening cysteine and the closing phenylalanine or tryptophan. Each record gives: CDR3 DNA, CDR3 protein, CDR3 length, clone size, V gene, J gene, D gene. The D gene is left open where the match is weak. Part of the rows lack a size; the others show once, few, many or a class for expanded clones.

CDR3 DNA: TGTGCCAGCAAGGAGGGACTGTTAGACTATGGCTACACCTTC
CDR3 protein: CASKEGLLDYGYTF
CDR3 length: 14
clone size: few
V gene: TRBV2
J gene: TRBJ1-2
D gene: .

CDR3 DNA: TGTGCCAGTAGTTCCCGCGGGGTATATCGGCAAGAGACCCAGTACTTC
CDR3 protein: CASSSRGVYRQETQYF
CDR3 length: 16
clone size: .
V gene: TRBV19
J gene: TRBJ2-5
D gene: .

CDR3 DNA: TGTGCCAGCAGCCCTAGCGGGGGGGAAGAGACCCAGTACTTC
CDR3 protein: CASSPSGGEETQYF
CDR3 length: 14
clone size: few
V gene: TRBV9
J gene: TRBJ2-5
D gene: TRBD2

CDR3 DNA: TGTGCCAGCAGCTCGGCTAGCGGGGGGGCCGAGCAGTTCTTC
CDR3 protein: CASSSASGGAEQFF
CDR3 length: 14
clone size: few
V gene: TRBV11-2
J gene: TRBJ2-1
D gene: TRBD2

CDR3 DNA: TGTGCCAGCAGCCAACCTGCAGGGGGAAGGTATGGCTACACCTTC
CDR3 protein: CASSQPAGGRYGYTF
CDR3 length: 15
clone size: .
V gene: TRBV28
J gene: TRBJ1-2
D gene: TRBD1

CDR3 DNA: TGTGCCAGCAGCGTAGGTGTTAGCGGGGGGGCCTCCTACAATGAGCAGTTCTTC
CDR3 protein: CASSVGVSGGASYNEQFF
CDR3 length: 18
clone size: .
V gene: TRBV9
J gene: TRBJ2-1
D gene: TRBD2

CDR3 DNA: TGTGCCTGGACCTTCTACAATGAGCAGTTCTTC
CDR3 protein: CAWTFYNEQFF
CDR3 length: 11
clone size: few
V gene: TRBV30
J gene: TRBJ2-1
D gene: .

CDR3 DNA: TGTGCCATCAGTGATAGGGAGGAGACCCAGTACTTC
CDR3 protein: CAISDREETQYF
CDR3 length: 12
clone size: .
V gene: TRBV10-3
J gene: TRBJ2-5
D gene: .

CDR3 DNA: TGCAGCGTACTCTTTCCTCCCGAGAGCACAGATACGCAGTATTTT
CDR3 protein: CSVLFPPESTDTQYF
CDR3 length: 15
clone size: few
V gene: TRBV29-1
J gene: TRBJ2-3
D gene: .

CDR3 DNA: TGTGCCAGCAGTATTTCAGGGGGCCGTTCACCCCTCCACTTT
CDR3 protein: CASSISGGRSPLHF
CDR3 length: 14
clone size: few
V gene: TRBV6-6
J gene: TRBJ1-6
D gene: TRBD1

CDR3 DNA: TGCGCCAGCAGACCCACAGGGTCCCCAGATACGCAGTATTTT
CDR3 protein: CASRPTGSPDTQYF
CDR3 length: 14
clone size: many
V gene: TRBV23-1
J gene: TRBJ2-3
D gene: .

CDR3 DNA: TGTGCCAGCAGCCAAGGCAGCCAAGAGACCCAGTACTTC
CDR3 protein: CASSQGSQETQYF
CDR3 length: 13
clone size: few
V gene: TRBV14
J gene: TRBJ2-5
D gene: .

CDR3 DNA: TGTGCCTGGAGCCCAGCCGGGACAGGGAATCACGAGCAGTACTTC
CDR3 protein: CAWSPAGTGNHEQYF
CDR3 length: 15
clone size: few
V gene: TRBV30
J gene: TRBJ2-7
D gene: TRBD1

CDR3 DNA: TGCAGCGTTTTCTTCAGGGGAGCTGGTAATGAAAAACTGTTTTTT
CDR3 protein: CSVFFRGAGNEKLFF
CDR3 length: 15
clone size: .
V gene: TRBV29-1
J gene: TRBJ1-4
D gene: .

CDR3 DNA: TGCGCCAGCAGCCAAGACCCCGACAGTAGCTCCTACAATGAGCAGTTCTTC
CDR3 protein: CASSQDPDSSSYNEQFF
CDR3 length: 17
clone size: .
V gene: TRBV4-1
J gene: TRBJ2-1
D gene: .

CDR3 DNA: TGTGCCACCAGCAGAGGAGTCGGACAGGGGTCTCAGTCCGGGGCCAACGTCCTGACTTTC
CDR3 protein: CATSRGVGQGSQSGANVLTF
CDR3 length: 20
clone size: few
V gene: TRBV15
J gene: TRBJ2-6
D gene: TRBD1

CDR3 DNA: TGTGCCAGCAGCTTGGACTTTAATCAGCCCCAGCATTTT
CDR3 protein: CASSLDFNQPQHF
CDR3 length: 13
clone size: .
V gene: TRBV5-4
J gene: TRBJ1-5
D gene: .

CDR3 DNA: TGTGCCTGGAGGGTCAGGGGGCCCTACAATGAGCAGTTCTTC
CDR3 protein: CAWRVRGPYNEQFF
CDR3 length: 14
clone size: .
V gene: TRBV30
J gene: TRBJ2-1
D gene: TRBD1

CDR3 DNA: TGTGCCAGCAGTTCACCGGGGGGGCGGAATGAGCAGTTCTTC
CDR3 protein: CASSSPGGRNEQFF
CDR3 length: 14
clone size: once
V gene: TRBV27
J gene: TRBJ2-1
D gene: TRBD2

CDR3 DNA: TGTGCCAGCAGCCCTGGACACAGGGGAGGTGAGCAGTTCTTC
CDR3 protein: CASSPGHRGGEQFF
CDR3 length: 14
clone size: few
V gene: TRBV7-2
J gene: TRBJ2-1
D gene: .

CDR3 DNA: TGTGCCAGCAGCTTTCTGATTGGCGACAGTTCCACAGATACGCAGTATTTT
CDR3 protein: CASSFLIGDSSTDTQYF
CDR3 length: 17
clone size: .
V gene: TRBV11-2
J gene: TRBJ2-3
D gene: .

CDR3 DNA: TGCGCCAGCAGCGTGCAACGGGACACATCGAACACTGAAGCTTTCTTT
CDR3 protein: CASSVQRDTSNTEAFF
CDR3 length: 16
clone size: .
V gene: TRBV5-1
J gene: TRBJ1-1
D gene: .

CDR3 DNA: TGCAGCGTACAGCGGGAGCTCAACGAGCAGTACTTC
CDR3 protein: CSVQRELNEQYF
CDR3 length: 12
clone size: .
V gene: TRBV29-1
J gene: TRBJ2-7
D gene: TRBD2

CDR3 DNA: TGTGCCAGCAGGCAAGCGGGGACTACTTCCTACAATGAGCAGTTCTTC
CDR3 protein: CASRQAGTTSYNEQFF
CDR3 length: 16
clone size: .
V gene: TRBV28
J gene: TRBJ2-1
D gene: TRBD2

CDR3 DNA: TGTGCCAGCAGCTTCGGGGGGTACAATGAGCAGTTCTTC
CDR3 protein: CASSFGGYNEQFF
CDR3 length: 13
clone size: .
V gene: TRBV7-9
J gene: TRBJ2-1
D gene: TRBD2

CDR3 DNA: TGTGCCAGCAGTTTAGCCGGAGATACGCAGTATTTT
CDR3 protein: CASSLAGDTQYF
CDR3 length: 12
clone size: .
V gene: TRBV28
J gene: TRBJ2-3
D gene: .

CDR3 DNA: TGCGCCAGCAGCGTGACTGATGAGCAGTTCTTC
CDR3 protein: CASSVTDEQFF
CDR3 length: 11
clone size: .
V gene: TRBV5-1
J gene: TRBJ2-1
D gene: .

CDR3 DNA: TGTGCCTCACGGGGGGCTTCGATGAACACTGAAGCTTTCTTT
CDR3 protein: CASRGASMNTEAFF
CDR3 length: 14
clone size: .
V gene: TRBV6-6
J gene: TRBJ1-1
D gene: .

CDR3 DNA: TGCAGTGCTCCGGGACTGGAGACCCAGTACTTC
CDR3 protein: CSAPGLETQYF
CDR3 length: 11
clone size: few
V gene: TRBV20-1
J gene: TRBJ2-5
D gene: .

CDR3 DNA: TGTGCCAGCAGGATTAGATTCCAAGAGACCCAGTACTTC
CDR3 protein: CASRIRFQETQYF
CDR3 length: 13
clone size: .
V gene: TRBV7-8
J gene: TRBJ2-5
D gene: .

CDR3 DNA: TGTGCCAGCAGTGAAGTCGGGACAGGGAACACCGGGGAGCTGTTTTTT
CDR3 protein: CASSEVGTGNTGELFF
CDR3 length: 16
clone size: .
V gene: TRBV2
J gene: TRBJ2-2
D gene: TRBD1

CDR3 DNA: TGTGCCAGCACGGGCAGGGGGCATCTATTGGGCTACACCTTC
CDR3 protein: CASTGRGHLLGYTF
CDR3 length: 14
clone size: few
V gene: TRBV2
J gene: TRBJ1-2
D gene: TRBD1

CDR3 DNA: TGTGCCATCCGGGGGGCCTACGAGCAGTACTTC
CDR3 protein: CAIRGAYEQYF
CDR3 length: 11
clone size: few
V gene: TRBV2
J gene: TRBJ2-7
D gene: TRBD2

CDR3 DNA: TGTGCCAGCGCGGGACAGTTGAACACTGAAGCTTTCTTT
CDR3 protein: CASAGQLNTEAFF
CDR3 length: 13
clone size: .
V gene: TRBV18
J gene: TRBJ1-1
D gene: TRBD1

CDR3 DNA: TGTGCCAGCAGCTTGCTTGGACAGGGCGATCAGCCCCAGCATTTT
CDR3 protein: CASSLLGQGDQPQHF
CDR3 length: 15
clone size: .
V gene: TRBV5-6
J gene: TRBJ1-5
D gene: TRBD1

CDR3 DNA: TGTGCCAGTAGTGCGGGCCGGAGCACAGATACGCAGTATTTT
CDR3 protein: CASSAGRSTDTQYF
CDR3 length: 14
clone size: .
V gene: TRBV19
J gene: TRBJ2-3
D gene: .

CDR3 DNA: TGTGCCAGCAGCTCCTACGGGACAGGGGGGTACACTGAAGCTTTCTTT
CDR3 protein: CASSSYGTGGYTEAFF
CDR3 length: 16
clone size: few
V gene: TRBV7-9
J gene: TRBJ1-1
D gene: TRBD1

CDR3 DNA: TGTGCCAGCACATCCAGTGGCTACACCTTC
CDR3 protein: CASTSSGYTF
CDR3 length: 10
clone size: .
V gene: TRBV6-1
J gene: TRBJ1-2
D gene: .

CDR3 DNA: TGTGCCAGCAAGGGACAAGCCAAAAACATTCAGTACTTC
CDR3 protein: CASKGQAKNIQYF
CDR3 length: 13
clone size: few
V gene: TRBV11-2
J gene: TRBJ2-4
D gene: .

CDR3 DNA: TGTGCCAGCAGTTTAAGGACGGGAGGCGAGGAGCTGTTTTTT
CDR3 protein: CASSLRTGGEELFF
CDR3 length: 14
clone size: .
V gene: TRBV28
J gene: TRBJ2-2
D gene: TRBD2

CDR3 DNA: TGCAGCGTTGACCCGGCAGCGGGGGCCTGGGAGCAGTTCTTC
CDR3 protein: CSVDPAAGAWEQFF
CDR3 length: 14
clone size: .
V gene: TRBV29-1
J gene: TRBJ2-1
D gene: TRBD2

CDR3 DNA: TGTGCCAGCAGCCAGGACAGGGGGGATCAGCCCCAGCATTTT
CDR3 protein: CASSQDRGDQPQHF
CDR3 length: 14
clone size: .
V gene: TRBV7-2
J gene: TRBJ1-5
D gene: TRBD1

CDR3 DNA: TGTGCCAGCAGTTACTCCGGGACAGGGGGTTTCGAGCAGTACTTC
CDR3 protein: CASSYSGTGGFEQYF
CDR3 length: 15
clone size: .
V gene: TRBV6-5
J gene: TRBJ2-7
D gene: TRBD1

CDR3 DNA: TGTGCCAGCAGGAGCGGACAGGGGGGTGAGACCCAGTACTTC
CDR3 protein: CASRSGQGGETQYF
CDR3 length: 14
clone size: few
V gene: TRBV6-6
J gene: TRBJ2-5
D gene: TRBD1

CDR3 DNA: TGTGCCAGCTCACCACCGGGCAGGGGGCACGAGCAGTACTTC
CDR3 protein: CASSPPGRGHEQYF
CDR3 length: 14
clone size: few
V gene: TRBV18
J gene: TRBJ2-7
D gene: TRBD1

CDR3 DNA: TGTGCCAGCTCCACCGGGTCGGATACGCAGTATTTT
CDR3 protein: CASSTGSDTQYF
CDR3 length: 12
clone size: .
V gene: TRBV18
J gene: TRBJ2-3
D gene: .

CDR3 DNA: TGTGCCACATTTTTGGCGGGAAGCTCCTACAATGAGCAGTTCTTC
CDR3 protein: CATFLAGSSYNEQFF
CDR3 length: 15
clone size: .
V gene: TRBV6-5
J gene: TRBJ2-1
D gene: .

CDR3 DNA: TGTGCCTGGAACCCGGACAGGGTAATGGGTGAAAAACTGTTTTTT
CDR3 protein: CAWNPDRVMGEKLFF
CDR3 length: 15
clone size: .
V gene: TRBV30
J gene: TRBJ1-4
D gene: TRBD1

CDR3 DNA: TGTGCCAGCAGCCAAACAGGTTCGGGAGAGACCCAGTACTTC
CDR3 protein: CASSQTGSGETQYF
CDR3 length: 14
clone size: .
V gene: TRBV7-9
J gene: TRBJ2-5
D gene: .

CDR3 DNA: TGCGCCAGCAGCTTGGAACCGCTATCCTCTGGAAACACCATATATTTT
CDR3 protein: CASSLEPLSSGNTIYF
CDR3 length: 16
clone size: few
V gene: TRBV5-1
J gene: TRBJ1-3
D gene: .

CDR3 DNA: TGTGCCAGCAGCCCACGGAGCGGGAGGGGGGAGACCCAGTACTTC
CDR3 protein: CASSPRSGRGETQYF
CDR3 length: 15
clone size: .
V gene: TRBV7-7
J gene: TRBJ2-5
D gene: TRBD2